This T cell receptor (beta chain) was sequenced for a study of siplizumab effects on memory and regulatory T cells. This clone came up a few times. What it binds is not known. The CDR3 consists of 17 residues. With 3 bases clipped from V and 6 bases from J, the junction kept 8 bases outside the gene matches. CDR1 and CDR2 from the germline V gene are KGHSH and LQKENI. Only in-frame clones appear in the TCRdb table, and some are missing; sequencing was by immunoSEQ multiplex PCR. The table records about 120,000 clones, approximately 94% of them present only once. Regarding the study as a whole: Apparently key alloresponse contributors, naive T cells also seemed more diverse than memory cells. Most proliferating CD4+ or CD8+ clones, roughly 75-95%, had no naive or memory assignment. The study found that siplizumab significantly reduced alloreactive sequences traceable to unstimulated CD4+ memory cells.

The J gene is TRBJ1-6, the V gene TRBV18; 10 bases are a match to TRBD1. The receptor was isolated from a human donor in good health. Sequences were obtained from non-Treg CD4+ T cells sorted from blood. The CDR3 DNA reads as TGTGCCAGCTCACCCCGACAGGGGGCTGACAGTAATTCACCCCTCCACTTT. This sequence encodes CASSPRQGADSNSPLHF.